These T cell receptor beta chains were read from a single sample in a study of blood T cell repertoires in COVID-19. The protocol was immunoSEQ multiplex PCR, while the TCRdb copy is restricted to in-frame clones and leaves out a portion. The sample includes 90,000 or so clones, approximately 91% seen only once; the top ten take 1.8%. The sample comprised peripheral blood. The source of these receptors is a human donor with active COVID-19. The donor label of this sample is uncertain. CDR3s include the opening cysteine and the closing phenylalanine or tryptophan.

>TRBV10-2|TRBJ1-5
CASSSTGGPEHF
>TRBV6-2/TRBV6-3|TRBJ1-1
CASSTRRGTTEAFF
>TRBV19|TRBJ2-7
CASSMAGYYEQYF
>TRBV5-1|TRBJ2-2
CASSTGTEGAGELFF
>TRBV6-2/TRBV6-3|TRBJ2-7
CASSYYGGGPYEQYF
>TRBV5-1|TRBJ1-1
CASSLGRGAEAFF
>TRBV4-1|TRBJ2-7
CASSQDEADLRGYEQYF
>TRBV28|TRBJ1-2
CASSSPTGLGYGYTF
>TRBV4-2|TRBJ2-5
CASSPHPFSGGETQYF
>TRBV9|TRBJ2-3
CASSVAGIGDTQYF